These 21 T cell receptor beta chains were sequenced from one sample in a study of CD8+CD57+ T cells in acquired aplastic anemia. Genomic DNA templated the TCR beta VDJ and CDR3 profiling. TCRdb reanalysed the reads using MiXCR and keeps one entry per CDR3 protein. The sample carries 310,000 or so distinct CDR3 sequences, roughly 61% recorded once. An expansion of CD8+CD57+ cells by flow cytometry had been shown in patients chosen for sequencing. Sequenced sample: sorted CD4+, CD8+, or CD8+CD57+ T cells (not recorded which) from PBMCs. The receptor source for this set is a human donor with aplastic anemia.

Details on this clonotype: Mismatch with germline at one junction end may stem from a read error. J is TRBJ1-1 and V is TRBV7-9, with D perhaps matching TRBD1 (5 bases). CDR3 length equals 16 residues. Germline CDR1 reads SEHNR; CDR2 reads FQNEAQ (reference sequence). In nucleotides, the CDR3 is TGTGCCAGCAGCTTATCAAACAGGCTATACAACACTGAGGCTTTCTTT. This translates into CASSLSNRLYNTEAFF.

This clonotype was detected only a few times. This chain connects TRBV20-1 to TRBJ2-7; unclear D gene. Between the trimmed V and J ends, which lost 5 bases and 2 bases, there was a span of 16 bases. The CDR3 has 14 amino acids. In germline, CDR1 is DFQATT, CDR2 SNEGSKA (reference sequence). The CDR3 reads CSADSPDETYEQYF. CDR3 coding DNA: TGCAGTGCTGATAGCCCAGACGAGACCTACGAGCAGTACTTC.

The CDR3 region is CASSRGLAGRADTQYF. For the CDR3, the DNA is TGCGCCAGCAGCAGGGGACTAGCGGGGAGGGCAGATACGCAGTATTTT. The chain joins TRBV10-1 to TRBJ2-3; 13 nucleotides agree with TRBD2. Losses at the gene ends were 6 bases for V and 4 bases for J; bases not matched to a gene: 7. CDR1 is WNHNN and CDR2 is SYGVQD in the germline V gene (reference sequence). This CDR3 comprises 16 residues.

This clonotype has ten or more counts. This CDR3 is CASSFGQSFYNEQFF. DNA for the CDR3: TGTGCCAGTAGTTTCGGACAGAGCTTCTACAATGAGCAGTTCTTC. This sequence joins TRBV19 and TRBJ2-1, with D maybe TRBD1 (6 bases). Between the trimmed V and J ends, which lost 5 bases and 3 bases, there was a span of 14 bases. This CDR3 comprises 15 residues. Per the germline V gene, CDR1 is LNHDA and CDR2 is SQIVND (reference sequence). Looking up the rest from reference TRBV19 and TRBJ2-1 gives the full variable domain: DGGITQSPKYLFRKEGQNVTLSCEQNLNHDAMYWYRQDPGQGLRLIYYSQIVNDFQKGDIAEGYSVSREKKESFPLTVTSAQKNPTAFYLCASSFGQSFYNEQFFGPGTRLTVL.

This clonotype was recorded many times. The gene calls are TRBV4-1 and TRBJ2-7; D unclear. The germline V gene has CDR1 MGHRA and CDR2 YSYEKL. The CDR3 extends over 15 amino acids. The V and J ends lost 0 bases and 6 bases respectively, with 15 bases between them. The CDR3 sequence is CASSQDRYPRSEQYF. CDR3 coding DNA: TGCGCCAGCAGCCAAGACCGATACCCGAGGAGCGAGCAGTACTTC.

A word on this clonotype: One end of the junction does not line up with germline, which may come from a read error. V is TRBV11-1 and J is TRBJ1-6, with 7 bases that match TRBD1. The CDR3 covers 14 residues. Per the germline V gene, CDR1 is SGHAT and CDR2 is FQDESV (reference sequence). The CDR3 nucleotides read TGTGCCGGCAGCTCAGACAGGGATAATTCACCCCTCCACTTT. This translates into CAGSSDRDNSPLHF.

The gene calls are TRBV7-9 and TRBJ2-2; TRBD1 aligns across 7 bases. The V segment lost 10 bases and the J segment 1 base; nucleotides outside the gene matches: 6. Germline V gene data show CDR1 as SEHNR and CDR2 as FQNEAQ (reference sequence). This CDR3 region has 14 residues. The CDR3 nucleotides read TGTGCCATCGGGGACAGACTGAACACCGGGGAGCTGTTTTTT. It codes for CAIGDRLNTGELFF.

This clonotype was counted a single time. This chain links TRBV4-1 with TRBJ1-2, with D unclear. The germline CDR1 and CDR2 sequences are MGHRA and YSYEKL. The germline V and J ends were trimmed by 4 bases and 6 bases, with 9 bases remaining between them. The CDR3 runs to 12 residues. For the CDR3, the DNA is TGCGCCAGCAGCCCGGACGGAGATGGCTACACCTTC. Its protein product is CASSPDGDGYTF.

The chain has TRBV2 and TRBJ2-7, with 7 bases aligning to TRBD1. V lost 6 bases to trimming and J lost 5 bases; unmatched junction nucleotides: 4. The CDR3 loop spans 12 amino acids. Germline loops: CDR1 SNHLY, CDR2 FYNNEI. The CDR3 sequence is CASRTGFHEQYF. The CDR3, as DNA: TGTGCCAGCAGGACAGGGTTTCACGAGCAGTACTTC.

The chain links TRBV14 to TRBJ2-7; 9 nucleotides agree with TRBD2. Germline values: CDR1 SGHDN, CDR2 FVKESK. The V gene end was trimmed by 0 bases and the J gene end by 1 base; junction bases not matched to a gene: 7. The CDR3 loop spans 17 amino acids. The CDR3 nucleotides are TGTGCCAGCAGCCAAGATCGTGGTCTAGCGGGGTCCTACGAGCAGTACTTC. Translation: CASSQDRGLAGSYEQYF.

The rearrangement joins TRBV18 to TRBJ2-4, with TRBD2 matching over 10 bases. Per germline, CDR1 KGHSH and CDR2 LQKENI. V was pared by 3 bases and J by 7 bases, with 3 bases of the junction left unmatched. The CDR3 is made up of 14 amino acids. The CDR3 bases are TGTGCCAGCTCACCCACTAGCGGGGCCAACATTCAGTACTTC. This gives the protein CASSPTSGANIQYF. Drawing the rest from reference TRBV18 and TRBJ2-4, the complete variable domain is NAGVMQNPRHLVRRRGQEARLRCSPMKGHSHVYWYRQLPEEGLKFMVYLQKENIIDESGMPKERFSAEFPKEGPSILRIQQVVRGDSAAYFCASSPTSGANIQYFGAGTRLSVL.

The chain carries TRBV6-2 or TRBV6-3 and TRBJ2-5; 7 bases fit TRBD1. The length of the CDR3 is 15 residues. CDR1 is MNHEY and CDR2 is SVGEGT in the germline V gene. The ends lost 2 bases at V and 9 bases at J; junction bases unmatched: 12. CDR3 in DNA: TGTGCCAGCAGTTACGGGACAGCTGAGAATCAGCCCCAGTACTTC. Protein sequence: CASSYGTAENQPQYF.

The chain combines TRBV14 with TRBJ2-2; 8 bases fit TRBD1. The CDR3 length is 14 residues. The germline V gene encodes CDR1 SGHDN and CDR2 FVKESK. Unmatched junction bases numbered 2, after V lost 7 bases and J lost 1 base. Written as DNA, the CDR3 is TGTGCCAGCATAGGGACAGGGAACACCGGGGAGCTGTTTTTT. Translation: CASIGTGNTGELFF. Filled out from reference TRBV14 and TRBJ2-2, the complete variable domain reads EAGVTQFPSHSVIEKGQTVTLRCDPISGHDNLYWYRRVMGKEIKFLLHFVKESKQDESGMPNNRFLAERTGGTYSTLKVQPAELEDSGVYFCASIGTGNTGELFFGEGSRLTVL.

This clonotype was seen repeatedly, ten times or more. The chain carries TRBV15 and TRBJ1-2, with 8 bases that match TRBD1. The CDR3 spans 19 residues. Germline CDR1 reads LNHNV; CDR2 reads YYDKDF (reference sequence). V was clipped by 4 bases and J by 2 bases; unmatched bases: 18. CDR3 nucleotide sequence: TGTGCCACCAGCACCTCATTGGGGAAGCAGGGGGCGGGGAACTATGGCTACACCTTC. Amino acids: CATSTSLGKQGAGNYGYTF. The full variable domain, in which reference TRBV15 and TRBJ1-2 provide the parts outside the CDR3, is DAMVIQNPRYQVTQFGKPVTLSCSQTLNHNVMYWYQQKSSQAPKLLFHYYDKDFNNEADTPDNFQSRRPNTSFCFLDIRSPGLGDTAMYLCATSTSLGKQGAGNYGYTFGSGTRLTVV.

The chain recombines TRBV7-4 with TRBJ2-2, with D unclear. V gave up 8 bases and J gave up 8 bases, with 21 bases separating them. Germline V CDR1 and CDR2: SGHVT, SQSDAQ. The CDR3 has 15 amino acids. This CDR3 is CASLNSAISRGELFF. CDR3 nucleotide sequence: TGTGCCAGCCTCAACTCGGCAATATCACGAGGGGAGCTGTTTTTT.

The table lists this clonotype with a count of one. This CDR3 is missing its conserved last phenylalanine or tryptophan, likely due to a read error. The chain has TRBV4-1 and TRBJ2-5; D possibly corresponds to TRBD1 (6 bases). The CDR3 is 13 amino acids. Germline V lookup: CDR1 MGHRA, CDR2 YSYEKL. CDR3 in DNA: TGCGCCAACAGCCTCAGGACAGAAGAGACCCAGTACTAC. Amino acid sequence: CANSLRTEETQYY.

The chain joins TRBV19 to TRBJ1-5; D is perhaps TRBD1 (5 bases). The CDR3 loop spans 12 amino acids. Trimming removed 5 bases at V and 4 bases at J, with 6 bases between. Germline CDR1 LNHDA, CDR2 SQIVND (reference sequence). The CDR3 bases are TGTGCCAGTAGTTACAGGAATCAGCCCCAGCATTTT. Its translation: CASSYRNQPQHF.

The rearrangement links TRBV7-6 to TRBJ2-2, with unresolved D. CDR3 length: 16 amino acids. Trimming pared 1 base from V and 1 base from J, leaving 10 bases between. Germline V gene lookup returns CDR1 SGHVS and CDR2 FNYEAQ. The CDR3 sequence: CASSLEGRVNTGELFF. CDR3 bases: TGTGCCAGCAGCTTAGAAGGGCGCGTGAACACCGGGGAGCTGTTTTTT.

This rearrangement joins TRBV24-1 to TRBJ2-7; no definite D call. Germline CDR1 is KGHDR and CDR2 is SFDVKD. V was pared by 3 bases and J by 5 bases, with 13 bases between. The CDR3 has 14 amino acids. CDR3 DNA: TGTGCCACCAGTGATCGGTTACGGGTACACGAGCAGTACTTC. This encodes CATSDRLRVHEQYF.

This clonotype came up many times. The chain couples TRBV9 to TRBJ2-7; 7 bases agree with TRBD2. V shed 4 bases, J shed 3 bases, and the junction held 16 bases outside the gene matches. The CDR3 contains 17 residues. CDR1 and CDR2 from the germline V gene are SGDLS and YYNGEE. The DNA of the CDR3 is TGTGCCAGCAGCCCTCCTATGGGCGGGAGTTCCCACTACGAGCAGTACTTC. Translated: CASSPPMGGSSHYEQYF.

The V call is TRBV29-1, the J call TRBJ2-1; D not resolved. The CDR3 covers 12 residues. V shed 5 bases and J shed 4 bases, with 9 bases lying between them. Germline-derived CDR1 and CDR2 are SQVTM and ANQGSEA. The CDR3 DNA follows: TGCAGCGTTAACGAGGTTTACAATGAGCAGTTCTTC. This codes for CSVNEVYNEQFF.